This TCR beta chain came from a study of Graves' ophthalmopathy and Graves' hyperthyroidism. Ophthalmopathy absent within 18 months of follow-up marked hyperthyroidism as stable. This clonotype was seen repeatedly, ten times or more. V lost 0 bases, J lost 8 bases, and 14 bases lay in between. The CDR3 length is 14 residues. Germline-derived CDR1 and CDR2 are SGHAT and FQNNGV. RNA transcripts served as template for amplifying TCR beta CDR3 sequences. Second-round multiplex PCR came after first-round RT-PCR with HTBI primers. From the multiplex PCR reads, TCRdb called clonotypes with MiXCR, one entry per CDR3 protein. The sample contains 350,000 to 450,000 distinct CDR3 sequences, around 20% of which appear only once.

This TCR was sampled from a woman between 18 and 30 years old with stable Graves' hyperthyroidism. The chain carries TRBV11-2 and TRBJ2-7, with a weak D call TRBD1 (5 bases). Sequenced input: peripheral blood. CDR3 loop: CASSLDRAASKQYF. In DNA, the CDR3 is TGTGCCAGCAGCTTAGACAGGGCCGCGAGTAAGCAGTACTTC.